The present T cell receptor (beta chain) was sequenced within a study of T cells expressing NK-cell markers. Study background: The eight sequenced donors comprised seven who were HCMV-seropositive and one who was seronegative.

Study-wide points: For a handful of donors, these clonotypes were likewise the leading ones in the CD3+CD56-NKG2C+ fraction.

Details on this clonotype: The antigen is unknown.

For each CDR3 protein, TCRdb gives one entry from its re-call of the 5' RACE reads, without DNA. The sample totals some 600,000 distinct CDR3 sequences; its top ten clones hold roughly 3.4%. This sequence was found in a man younger than 35 in good health. The material sequenced was blood T cells: a sorted CD56 or NKG2C T cell subset, CD4+ or CD8+ T cells, or bulk PBMC T cells (not recorded which).

CDR3 in amino acids: CASSRDLGTTNTEAFF. This chain joins TRBV5-1 and TRBJ1-1. The CDR3 extends over 16 amino acids. CDR1 is SGHRS, CDR2 YFSETQ, per germline.